This T cell receptor beta chain comes out of a study of T cells after yellow fever vaccination. Study-wide points: Repertoires obtained by FACS sorting could include abundant clonotypes that entered as contaminants from the bulk population. Though weaker, the secondary response peaked faster, on day 5 versus 15. A minor fraction of clonotypes spanned both CD4 and CD8 compartments.

Regarding this clonotype: The antigen remains unidentified.

Generation of TCR cDNA used 5'RACE template switching (which added a universal primer site and UMIs). TCRdb independently ran MiXCR on the 5' RACE reads; one entry per CDR3 protein. The sample lists 300,000 to 400,000 distinct CDR3 sequences; less than 9.5% were seen once. CDR1 is SGHKS and CDR2 is YYEKEE in the germline V gene (reference sequence). The CDR3 length is 15 residues. V dropped 5 bases and J dropped 1 base, with 13 bases sitting between them. The origin of this receptor is a man between 18 and 29 years old who received the YFV17D yellow fever vaccine. Here the sequenced sample was PBMCs, taken more than 40 days after the first yellow fever vaccination. The chain links TRBV5-5 to TRBJ1-5; D is perhaps TRBD1 (6 bases). CDR3: CASRSGHLSNQPQHF. The CDR3, as DNA: TGTGCCAGCAGATCGGGACACCTAAGCAATCAGCCCCAGCATTTT.